This entry concerns a single T cell receptor (beta chain). Its antigen remains unidentified. One base away there is no much larger clone; base qualities are not given. This entry is derived from a study of Graves' ophthalmopathy and Graves' hyperthyroidism (dated by TCRdb to 2016 to 2019). For the wider study: Peripheral blood was collected before any treatment was given, at the time of initial diagnosis. TCR beta repertoire signatures were used to distinguish Graves' ophthalmopathy from Graves' hyperthyroidism and to predict progression to ophthalmopathy. In total, 135 blood samples were TCR-sequenced: fewer than 50 ophthalmopathy, approximately 75 hyperthyroidism and roughly 17 hyperthyroidism-to-ophthalmopathy patients. A discovery set of 90 to 100 patients (under 45 ophthalmopathy, about 55 stable hyperthyroidism) was enrolled to explore V-J signatures distinguishing ophthalmopathy from hyperthyroidism. An independent validation cohort was composed of approximately 19 hyperthyroidism patients and around 16 patients who later progressed from hyperthyroidism to ophthalmopathy. In six or seven hyperthyroidism patients, the T-cell repertoires found in thyroid tissue were compared with those found in blood. After sampling, hyperthyroidism patients received methimazole starting at 30 mg daily, and ophthalmopathy patients received high-dose intravenous methylprednisolone. The roughly 91 discovery patients were randomly divided into training and test sets at a 7:3 ratio. What the authors observed across the whole study: Ophthalmopathy was separated from stable hyperthyroidism by the 13-signature model with 85% to 90% sensitivity and less than 82% specificity in cross-validation and with 80%/75% in the test set. Among expanded thyroid clonotypes with frequency above 0.001, most also showed up in blood, which suggests that blood repertoires may reflect the thyroid immune response. No statistical method was used to predetermine the sample size, and group allocation was not hidden from the investigators. In validation, the model predicted ophthalmopathy progression with about 71% sensitivity and approximately 72% specificity; eleven to twelve predicted patients were CT-confirmed with GO in a median of about 7.1 months.

For repertoire sequencing, the TCR beta CDR3 regions were amplified from RNA transcripts. HTBI primers and the Qiagen OneStep RT-PCR kit were used in a first-round RT-PCR, which was followed by a second-round multiplex PCR, size selection and purification. Sequencing of the libraries was carried out on an Illumina HiSeq2000 in paired-end mode with 100 bp reads. The authors processed their data as follows. SOAPnuke was used to process the reads, throwing out any read that had adapters, had uncalled bases, had a mean Phred below 15, or lacked an exact constant-primer or identifier match. COPE v1.2.5 was used to merge high-quality paired reads. Each unique nucleotide sequence was defined as a clonotype, and clonotypes were aligned to IMGT TRB V, D and J references with MiTCR v1.1. Only V-J combinations with frequency above 0.0001 were analysed, covering approximately 99% of repertoires. A TCR clonal expansion and chaos score per V-J combination was defined as the ratio of F50 clonal expansion to chaos observed in the TCRdist matrix. Welch's t-statistics and random forest were used to reduce features to about 14 V-J combinations, which were fed into a naive Bayes classifier. The similarity between thyroid and blood repertoires was quantified using the Morisita-Horn index. TCRdb reanalyzed the raw reads on its own, using fastp at Q25 for trimming and MiXCR for clone calling, and kept in-frame beta chains. Rows are unified per CDR3 protein, each entry keeping the most common DNA and genes. The V and J calls shown here were made by TCRdb, not taken from the authors' results. This sample has under 800,000 distinct CDR3 sequences in its table, and about a fifth of those were observed once. Of the sample, 7.1% is held by the ten largest clones.

The CDR3 spans 15 residues, from the cysteine through the phenylalanine. CDR3 DNA only is kept here, 45 bases in frame from base 1. As encoded in the germline V gene (reference sequence), CDR1 is DFQATT while CDR2 is SNEGSKA. Here V drops 0 bases and J drops 1 base, and the junction holds 3 bases not matched to any gene. Stable hyperthyroidism was defined as no progression to ophthalmopathy within 18 months of follow-up. Hyperthyroidism patients were newly diagnosed, were aged 18 to 65 years, and had a disease duration under 2 months. Patients were excluded if they had other autoimmune diseases, uncontrolled infections, pregnancy or lactation. Clinical symptoms, serum thyroxine, TRAb, thyroid ultrasound and orbital computed tomography formed the basis of the diagnosis. Using Ficoll-Paque density gradient centrifugation, PBMCs were isolated from 9.5 to 10 ml of fresh peripheral blood. Total RNA was extracted with Trizol reagent and quality-checked on an Agilent 2100 Bioanalyzer.

The rearranged segments are TRBV20-1 and TRBJ2-5; 9 of the junction bases match TRBD2. The sample comprised peripheral blood. The sequence was obtained from a woman between 18 and 29 years old with stable Graves' hyperthyroidism. Some clones in this sample may be carry-over from other donors' samples. Donor details come from another sample of the same person, matched by shared clones. The DNA is TGCAGTGCTAGAGACGGACTAGCGAGCCAAGAGACCCAGTACTTC. Translated, it gives CSARDGLASQETQYF.